This T cell receptor beta chain was documented in a study of T cells in localized non-small cell lung cancer. Here immunoSEQ multiplex PCR was the method, and the copy in TCRdb shows in-frame clones only, minus some. The sample has approximately 25,000 clones; 90% are singletons. With 4 bases removed from V and 2 bases from J, the gap between germline ends came to 15 bases. The CDR3 runs 16 residues. CDR1 is SGDLS and CDR2 is YYNGEE in the germline V gene. Study-wide points: T cell clonality was highest in uninvolved adjacent lung, above tumor. Of the top 100 tumor clones, median roughly 60 were in adjacent lung, 25 to 30 among its top 100.

Comments on this clone: What it recognizes is unknown.

The receptor was isolated from a woman aged 40 to 75 with stage I lung adenocarcinoma. The rearrangement links TRBV9 to TRBJ2-2; no clear D gene. The starting material was peripheral blood, obtained before any cancer treatment. The CDR3 DNA is TGTGCCAGCAGCTCCCCCTGGCTAGATAACACCGGGGAGCTGTTTTTT. This codes for CASSSPWLDNTGELFF.